The clone carrying this T cell receptor (beta chain) was found once. This entry is derived from a study of blood T cell repertoires in COVID-19. Study summary: Sources were T cells, B-cell-depleted T cells, or PBMCs; the material itself was cDNA or gDNA.

V gave up 7 bases and J gave up 3 bases; unmatched junction bases: 9. The CDR3 totals 15 residues. The V gene's germline CDR1 is SNHLY and CDR2 FYNNEI. In the original processing: Scientists estimated how many nucleated cells there were by amplifying reference gene primers. Only in-frame clones appear in the TCRdb table, and some are missing; sequencing was by immunoSEQ multiplex PCR. V and J calls plus clone size are reproduced from that table; the DNA served to infer D and trimming. This table holds 60,000 to 70,000 clones, about 75% found once. Sequenced input: peripheral blood. This sequence was found in a woman aged 80 or over with acute or convalescent COVID-19. The chain recombines TRBV2 with TRBJ1-1; 9 nucleotides agree with TRBD1. The CDR3 DNA reads as TGTGCCAGCATAGAGGACAGGGGTGGAGACACTGAAGCTTTCTTT. This translates into CASIEDRGGDTEAFF.